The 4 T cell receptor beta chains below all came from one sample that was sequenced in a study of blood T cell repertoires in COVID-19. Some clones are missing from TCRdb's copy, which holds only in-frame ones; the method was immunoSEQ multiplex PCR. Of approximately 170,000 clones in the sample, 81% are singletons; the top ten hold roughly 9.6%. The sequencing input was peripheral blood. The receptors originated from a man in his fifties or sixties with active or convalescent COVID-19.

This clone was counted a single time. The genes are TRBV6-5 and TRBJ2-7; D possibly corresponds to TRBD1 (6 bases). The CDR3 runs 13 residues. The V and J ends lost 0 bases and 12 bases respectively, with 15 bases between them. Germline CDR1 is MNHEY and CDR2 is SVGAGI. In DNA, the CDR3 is TGTGCCAGCAGTTACTCGGACAGAGCCTCGGCGTACTTC. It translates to CASSYSDRASAYF.

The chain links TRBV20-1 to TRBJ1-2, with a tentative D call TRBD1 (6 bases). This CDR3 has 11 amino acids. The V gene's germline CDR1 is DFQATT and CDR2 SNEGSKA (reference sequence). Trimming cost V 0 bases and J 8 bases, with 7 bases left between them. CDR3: CSARDRGGYTF. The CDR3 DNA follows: TGCAGTGCTAGAGACAGGGGCGGCTACACCTTC.

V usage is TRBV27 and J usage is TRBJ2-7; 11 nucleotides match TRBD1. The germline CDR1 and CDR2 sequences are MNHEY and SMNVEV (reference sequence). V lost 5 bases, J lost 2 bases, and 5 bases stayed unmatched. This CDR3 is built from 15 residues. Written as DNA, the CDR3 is TGTGCCAGCAGTCCCCAGGACAGGGGGCCCTACGAGCAGTACTTC. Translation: CASSPQDRGPYEQYF.

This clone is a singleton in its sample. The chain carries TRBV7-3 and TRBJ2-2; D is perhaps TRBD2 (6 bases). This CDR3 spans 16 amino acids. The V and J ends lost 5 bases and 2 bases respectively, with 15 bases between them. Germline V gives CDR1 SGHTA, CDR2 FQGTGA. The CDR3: CASSLRGTGNTGELFF. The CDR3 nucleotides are TGTGCCAGCAGCCTACGCGGGACGGGCAACACCGGGGAGCTGTTTTTT. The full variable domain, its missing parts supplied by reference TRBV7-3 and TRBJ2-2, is GAGVSQTPSNKVTEKGKYVELRCDPISGHTALYWYRQSLGQGPEFLIYFQGTGAADDSGLPNDRFFAVRPEGSVSTLKIQRTERGDSAVYLCASSLRGTGNTGELFFGEGSRLTVL.